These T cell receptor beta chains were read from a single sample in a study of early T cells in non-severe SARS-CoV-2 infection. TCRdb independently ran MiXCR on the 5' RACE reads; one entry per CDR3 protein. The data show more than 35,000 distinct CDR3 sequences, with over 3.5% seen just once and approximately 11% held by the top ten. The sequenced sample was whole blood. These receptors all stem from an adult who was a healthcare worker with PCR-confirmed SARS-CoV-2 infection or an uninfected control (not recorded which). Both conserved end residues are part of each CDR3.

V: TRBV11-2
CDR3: CASSVDRAPSYEQYF

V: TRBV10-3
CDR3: CAITGADNQPQHF

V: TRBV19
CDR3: CASSRLARTGANVLTF

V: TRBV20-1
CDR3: CSARTVTEAFF

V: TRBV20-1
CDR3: CSASIPTGAIYNEQFF

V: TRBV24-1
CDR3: CATSERFGMELFF

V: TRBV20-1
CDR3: CSARDRTSGKSYNEQFF

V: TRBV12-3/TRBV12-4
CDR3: CASSRKGMSTEAFF

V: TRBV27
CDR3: CASSLAQGRQPQHF

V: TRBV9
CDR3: CASSAPGGWAGELFF

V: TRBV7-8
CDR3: CASSPRTGGVYTGELFF

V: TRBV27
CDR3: CASSLSTGGKAGGTKNIQYF

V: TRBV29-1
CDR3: CSVRLPAGDQPQHF

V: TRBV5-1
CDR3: CASSLEGNGETQYF

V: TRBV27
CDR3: CASSPSPGRAGYTF

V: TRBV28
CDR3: CASSLGLVQETQYF

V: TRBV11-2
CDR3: CASSLDRGRNTGELFF

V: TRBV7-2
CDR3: CASSLGAGASSSYNEQFF

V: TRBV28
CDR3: CASSFNSWTGEKLFF

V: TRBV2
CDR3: CASSEILELANYGYTF

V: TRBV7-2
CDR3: CASSLVAVETQYF

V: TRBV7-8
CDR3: CASSPPGRRPTDTQYF

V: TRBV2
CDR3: CASSSSGRVDIQYF

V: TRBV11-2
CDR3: CASSLGLAGNIDTQYF

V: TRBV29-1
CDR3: CSVETDGVLEYF

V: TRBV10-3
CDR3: CAISESILSKPNTGELFF

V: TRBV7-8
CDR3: CASSSGQGAYNEQFF

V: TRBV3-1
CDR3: CASSQSYNSPLHF

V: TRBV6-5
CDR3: CASRVTDAGTPISEQYF

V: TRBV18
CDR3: CASSPGGLGNQPQHF

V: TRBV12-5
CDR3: CASGSAPGRGVNTGELFF

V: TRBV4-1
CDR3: CASSLGLFEDEQFF

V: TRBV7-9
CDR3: CASSSMGLTAFF

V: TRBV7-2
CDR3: CASSLGTSARQHLAKNIQYF